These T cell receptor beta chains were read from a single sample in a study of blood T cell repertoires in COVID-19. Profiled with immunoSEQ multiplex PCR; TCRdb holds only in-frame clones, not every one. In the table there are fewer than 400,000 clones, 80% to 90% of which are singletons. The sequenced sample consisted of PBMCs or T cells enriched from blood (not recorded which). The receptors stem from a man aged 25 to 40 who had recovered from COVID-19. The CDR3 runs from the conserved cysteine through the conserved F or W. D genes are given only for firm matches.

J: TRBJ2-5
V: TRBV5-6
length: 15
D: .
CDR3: CASSNNGGLPETQYF

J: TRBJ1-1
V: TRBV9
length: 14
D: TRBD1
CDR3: CASSVLTGETEAFF

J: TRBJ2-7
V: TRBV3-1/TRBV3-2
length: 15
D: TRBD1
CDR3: CASTFARDSVYEQYF

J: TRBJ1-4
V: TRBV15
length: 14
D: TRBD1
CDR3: CATSAGQVGEKLFF

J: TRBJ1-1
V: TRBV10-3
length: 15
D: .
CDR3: CAISALAGMNTEAFF

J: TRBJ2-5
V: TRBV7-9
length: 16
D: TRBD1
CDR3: CASSFGDRGKQETQYF

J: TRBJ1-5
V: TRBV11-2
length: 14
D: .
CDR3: CASSLLPGNQPQHF

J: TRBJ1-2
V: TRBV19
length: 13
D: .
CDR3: CASSQGFDYGYTF

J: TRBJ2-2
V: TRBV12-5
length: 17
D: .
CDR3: CASGLVRVISNTGELFF

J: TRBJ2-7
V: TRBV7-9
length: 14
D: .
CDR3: CASSRAPRSYEQYF

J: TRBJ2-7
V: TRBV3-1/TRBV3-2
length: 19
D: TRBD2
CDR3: CASSQDLVLAGVGSYEQYF

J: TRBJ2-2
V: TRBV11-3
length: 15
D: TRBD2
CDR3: CASSHGTSGAGELFF

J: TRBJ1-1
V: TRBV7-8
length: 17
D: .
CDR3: CASSSSFSGDRGTEAFF

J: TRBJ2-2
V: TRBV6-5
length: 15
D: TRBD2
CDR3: CASKLAGVNTGELFF

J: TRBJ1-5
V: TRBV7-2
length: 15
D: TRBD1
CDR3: CASSQYYRGQQPQHF

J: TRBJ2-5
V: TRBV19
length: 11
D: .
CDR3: CASSFKETQYF

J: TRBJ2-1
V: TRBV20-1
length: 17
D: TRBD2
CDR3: CSASGGLAGASYNEQFF

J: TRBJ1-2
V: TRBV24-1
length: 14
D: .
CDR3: CATSDRQANYGYTF

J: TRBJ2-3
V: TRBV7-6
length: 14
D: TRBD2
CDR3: CASSSSGDTDTQYF

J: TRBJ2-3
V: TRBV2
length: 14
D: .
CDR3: CASSAGGNADTQYF

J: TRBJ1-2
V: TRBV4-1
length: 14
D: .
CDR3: CASSLIGTPYGYTF

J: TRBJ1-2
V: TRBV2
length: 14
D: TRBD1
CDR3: CASSVFGDRGRDTF

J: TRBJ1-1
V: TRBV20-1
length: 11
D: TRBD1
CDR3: CSAEQGTEAFF

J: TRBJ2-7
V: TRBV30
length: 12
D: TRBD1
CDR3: CACDRGSYEQYF

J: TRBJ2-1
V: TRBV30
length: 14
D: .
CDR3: CAWSVRAGHYEQFF

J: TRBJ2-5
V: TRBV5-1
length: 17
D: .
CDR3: CASSLPAAAGGGETQYF

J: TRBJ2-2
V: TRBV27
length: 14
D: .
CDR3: CASSSGLNTGELFF

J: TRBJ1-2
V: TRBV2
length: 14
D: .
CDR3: CASSDVRGIGGYTF

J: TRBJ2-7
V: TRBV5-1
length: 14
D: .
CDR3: CASSFQGRSYEQYF

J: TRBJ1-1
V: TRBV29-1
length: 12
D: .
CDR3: CSARSGGTEAFF

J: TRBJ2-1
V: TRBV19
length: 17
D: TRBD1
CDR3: CASSIRGTGGSYNEQFF

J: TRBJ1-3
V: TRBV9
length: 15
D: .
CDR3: CASSKEATSGNTIYF

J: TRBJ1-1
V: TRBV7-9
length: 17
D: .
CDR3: CASSLGRVGQPNTEAFF

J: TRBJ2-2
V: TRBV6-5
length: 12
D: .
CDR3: CASTSGAGELFF

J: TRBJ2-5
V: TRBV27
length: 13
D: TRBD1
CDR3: CASRPQGQETQYF

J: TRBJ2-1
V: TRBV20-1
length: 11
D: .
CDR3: CSATEGYEQFF

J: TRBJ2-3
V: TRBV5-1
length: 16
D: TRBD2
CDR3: CASSAGLAGGMNTQYF

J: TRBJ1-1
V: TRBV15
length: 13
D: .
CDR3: CATSIRRATEAFF

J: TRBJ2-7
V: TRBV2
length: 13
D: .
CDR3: CASSEIVTYEQYF

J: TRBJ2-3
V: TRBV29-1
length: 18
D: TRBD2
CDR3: CSVEDVGETGGRTDTQYF

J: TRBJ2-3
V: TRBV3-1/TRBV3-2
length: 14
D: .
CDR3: CASSTRTSTDTQYF

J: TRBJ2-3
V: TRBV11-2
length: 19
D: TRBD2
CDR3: CASSFRWSSGSSSTDTQYF

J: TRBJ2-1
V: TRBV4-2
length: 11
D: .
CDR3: CASSQGLEQFF

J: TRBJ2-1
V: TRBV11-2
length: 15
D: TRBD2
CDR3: CASSFGIAGNNEQFF

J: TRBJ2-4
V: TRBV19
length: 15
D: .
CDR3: CASRDLGGAGNIQYF

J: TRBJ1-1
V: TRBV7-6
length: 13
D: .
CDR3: CASSFGGNTEAFF

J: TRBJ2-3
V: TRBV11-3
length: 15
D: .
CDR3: CASSPEGGSPDTQYF

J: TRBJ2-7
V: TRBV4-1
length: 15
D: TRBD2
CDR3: CASSQGLAGPYEQYF

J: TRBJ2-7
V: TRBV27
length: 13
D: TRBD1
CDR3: CASRTDRGHEQYF

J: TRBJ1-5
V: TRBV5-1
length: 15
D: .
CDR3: CASSLEPGSNQPQHF

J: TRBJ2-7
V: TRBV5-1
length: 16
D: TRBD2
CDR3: CASSLRPLAGTYEQYF

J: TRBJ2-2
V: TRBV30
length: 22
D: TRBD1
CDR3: CAHTYRDSVNAQAGQYTGELFF

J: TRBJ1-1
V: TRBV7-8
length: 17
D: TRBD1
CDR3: CASSPDSGQGYRTEAFF

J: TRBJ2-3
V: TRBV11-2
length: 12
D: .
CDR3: CASSLAGGIKYF